The entry that follows covers one T cell receptor (beta chain) sequence. The antigen is unknown. The sample belongs to a study of Tregs in tolerant kidney transplant recipients. General study findings and limits: Biological reproducibility was not directly addressed, but technical replication error appeared minimal.

Unstimulated regulatory T cells (CD4+CD25+CD127-), CD4+CD25- non-regulatory cells, CD4 and CD8 cells were FACS-sorted from thawed PBMCs. Method: immunoSEQ multiplex PCR; TCRdb's copy keeps in-frame clones and lacks some. The profile shows some 69,000 clones, 84% of them singletons. In germline, CDR1 is MNHEY, CDR2 SMNVEV (reference sequence). J gave up 0 bases and V 3 bases, and 4 bases lay outside the gene matches. CDR3 length: 16 amino acids. The chain uses TRBV27 and TRBJ2-3; 9 bases match TRBD1. Sequencing was carried out using CD4+ T cells from blood. The sequence came from a human donor in good health. CDR3 residues: CASSFHRGRSTDTQYF. CDR3 in DNA: TGTGCCAGCAGTTTTCACAGGGGGCGAAGCACAGATACGCAGTATTTT.